The 24 T cell receptor beta chains in this list originate from one sample, sequenced in a study of shared clonotypes between healthy human individuals. The assay was immunoSEQ multiplex PCR, and TCRdb's table has in-frame clones only and misses some. The top ten hold less than 40% of the sample, which has 550,000 to 800,000 clones, about nine tenths seen once. Source material: memory CD8+ T cells from PBMCs. The sample's subset: CD45RO+ cells pooled with CCR7-negative TemRA cells. The receptors were gathered from a man aged 18 to 35 in good health. Some clones in this sample may be carry-over from other donors' samples.

The chain employs TRBV7-9 and TRBJ1-4; D remains ambiguous. The CDR3 length is 16 residues. Germline V CDR1 and CDR2: SEHNR, FQNEAQ (reference sequence). V was cut by 5 bases and J by 0 bases, with 13 bases left in between. This chain's CDR3 is CASSLDTRATNEKLFF. Here the CDR3 DNA reads TGTGCCAGCAGCCTTGACACCAGAGCAACTAATGAAAAACTGTTTTTT.

The V and J genes are TRBV28 and TRBJ2-2, with D unclear. This CDR3 contains 17 residues. Per the germline V gene, CDR1 is MDHEN and CDR2 is SYDVKM. V was pared by 6 bases and J by 1 base, with 18 bases between. The CDR3 reads CASSPRTIRMNTGELFF. The CDR3 region has the DNA TGTGCCAGCAGCCCCAGGACGATTAGGATGAACACCGGGGAGCTGTTTTTT.

The chain joins TRBV28 to TRBJ1-2, with D uncertain. CDR3 length equals 14 residues. Germline V CDR1 and CDR2: MDHEN, SYDVKM. The V end lost 2 bases, the J end lost 4 bases, and 11 bases lay between the germline ends. The CDR3 sequence: CASSLMGEGYGYTF. The CDR3 bases are TGTGCCAGCAGTTTAATGGGAGAGGGCTATGGCTACACCTTC.

The chain is built from TRBV7-9 and TRBJ2-3; weak D call: TRBD1 (5 bases). The CDR3 length is 17 residues. Trimming shortened V by 0 bases and J by 3 bases, and 16 bases separated the two germline ends. Germline-derived CDR1 and CDR2 are SEHNR and FQNEAQ (reference sequence). The CDR3 DNA follows: TGTGCCAGCAGCTTAGCTCTCGCCGGGCAGGGAACAGATACGCAGTATTTT. Translated, it gives CASSLALAGQGTDTQYF. Supplemented by reference TRBV7-9 and TRBJ2-3, the full variable domain reads DTGVSQNPRHKITKRGQNVTFRCDPISEHNRLYWYRQTLGQGPEFLTYFQNEAQLEKSRLLSDRFSAERPKGSFSTLEIQRTEQGDSAMYLCASSLALAGQGTDTQYFGPGTRLTVL.

This sequence joins TRBV7-9 and TRBJ1-1; D gene unclear. Between the trimmed V and J ends, which lost 4 bases and 0 bases, there was a span of 15 bases. Germline CDR1 is SEHNR and CDR2 is FQNEAQ (reference sequence). The CDR3 is made up of 16 amino acids. The CDR3 region is CASSSDAPRMNTEAFF. In DNA form, the CDR3 reads TGTGCCAGCAGCTCGGACGCCCCGAGAATGAACACTGAAGCTTTCTTT.

This chain links TRBV7-9 with TRBJ2-7; 8 nucleotides align to TRBD2. Trimming at V came to 5 bases and at J to 5 bases, leaving 8 bases not matched to a gene. The CDR3 has 14 amino acids. The germline V gene encodes CDR1 SEHNR and CDR2 FQNEAQ (reference sequence). CDR3: CASSRGGILHEQYF. DNA of the CDR3: TGTGCCAGCAGCCGCGGGGGGATACTACACGAGCAGTACTTC.

The chain uses TRBV5-1 and TRBJ2-7, with 8 bases aligning to TRBD2. Per germline, CDR1 SGHRS and CDR2 YFSETQ. The V segment lost 0 bases and the J segment 0 bases; nucleotides outside the gene matches: 5. The CDR3 consists of 16 residues. Here the CDR3 reads CASSLASGGISYEQYF. For the CDR3, the DNA is TGCGCCAGCAGCTTGGCGAGCGGGGGAATCTCCTACGAGCAGTACTTC. The entire variable domain, with the rest obtained from reference TRBV5-1 and TRBJ2-7, is as follows: KAGVTQTPRYLIKTRGQQVTLSCSPISGHRSVSWYQQTPGQGLQFLFEYFSETQRNKGNFPGRFSGRQFSNSRSEMNVSTLELGDSALYLCASSLASGGISYEQYFGPGTRLTVT.

This clone was counted a single time. The rearrangement links TRBV25-1 to TRBJ1-4; TRBD1 is a possible D gene (6 bases). The CDR3 contains 16 residues. Per germline, CDR1 MGHDK and CDR2 SYGVNS. V was shortened by 2 bases and J by 8 bases, with 18 bases between the two germline ends. For the CDR3, the DNA is TGTGCCAGCAGTGAACTAGCCGGGACACTTGCCGAAAAACTGTTTTTT. Protein: CASSELAGTLAEKLFF.

The V call is TRBV4-3, the J call TRBJ2-1, with 7 bases matching TRBD2. The junction had 8 bases not matched to a gene; V was cut back by 0 bases and J by 6 bases. This CDR3 has 16 residues. Germline CDR1 LGHNA, CDR2 YSLEER. In nucleotides, the CDR3 is TGCGCCAGCAGCCAAGATTCAGAACCTAGCGGCAATGAGCAGTTCTTC. Translating gives CASSQDSEPSGNEQFF.

The V call is TRBV14, the J call TRBJ2-7, with D tentatively TRBD2 (5 bases). Germline CDR1 reads SGHDN; CDR2 reads FVKESK. The length of the CDR3 is 13 residues. V was clipped by 1 base and J by 3 bases, with 7 bases between them. CDR3 nucleotide sequence: TGTGCCAGCAGCCAAGGGAGGAACTACGAGCAGTACTTC. Its translation is CASSQGRNYEQYF.

This clone was detected once. The V call is TRBV18, the J call TRBJ2-7; the match to TRBD1 covers 10 bases. J gave up 3 bases and V 2 bases, and 4 bases lay outside the gene matches. CDR1 is KGHSH, CDR2 LQKENI, per germline. This CDR3 region has 15 residues. The CDR3 here is CASSPWDRGDYEQYF. Here the CDR3 DNA reads TGTGCCAGCTCACCATGGGACAGGGGCGACTACGAGCAGTACTTC.

The chain employs TRBV9 and TRBJ2-3; D gene unclear. The germline V gene has CDR1 SGDLS and CDR2 YYNGEE. The V end lost 0 bases, the J end lost 4 bases, and 6 bases lay between the germline ends. This CDR3 region has 13 residues. The DNA for the CDR3 is TGTGCCAGCAGCGTAGCGAGTTCAGATACGCAGTATTTT. Its protein is CASSVASSDTQYF.

In this sample, this clone turned up once. The chain recombines TRBV7-9 with TRBJ1-3; TRBD1 might be the D (5 bases). CDR1 is SEHNR, CDR2 FQNEAQ, per germline (reference sequence). This CDR3 is 17 amino acids long. V was shortened by 5 bases and J by 4 bases, with 21 bases between the two germline ends. CDR3 nucleotide sequence: TGTGCCAGCAGCCCACCCCGCCAGGGCCCTCACGGAAACACCATATATTTT. Protein product: CASSPPRQGPHGNTIYF.

This clone showed up just a few times. The chain couples TRBV30 to TRBJ1-2, with unresolved D. Germline loops: CDR1 GTSNPN, CDR2 SVGIG (reference sequence). The CDR3 consists of 15 residues. V was trimmed by 0 bases and J by 8 bases, leaving 19 bases between them. The CDR3: CAWSVREGYTIGYTF. Written as DNA, the CDR3 is TGTGCCTGGAGTGTACGGGAAGGGTACACTATCGGCTACACCTTC.

V is TRBV11-2 and J is TRBJ1-2, with TRBD1 as a possible D gene (6 bases). Germline CDR1 reads SGHAT; CDR2 reads FQNNGV. This CDR3 region has 12 residues. The V end was cut by 5 bases, the J end by 10 bases, with 14 bases between. The DNA for the CDR3 is TGTGCCAGCAGCCTACGAACAGGGATCTACACCTTC. Translated, it gives CASSLRTGIYTF.

V and J are TRBV14 and TRBJ2-7; D might be TRBD2 (6 bases). Trimming took 0 bases from V and 3 from J, leaving 15 bases between them. Germline assignment: CDR1 SGHDN and CDR2 FVKESK. This CDR3 has 16 residues. CDR3 sequence (DNA): TGTGCCAGCAGCCAAGATCATGGGACTCCCTACTACGAGCAGTACTTC. Translating gives CASSQDHGTPYYEQYF.

The V call is TRBV7-6, the J call TRBJ2-7; D remains ambiguous. Trimming took off 5 bases at V and 5 bases at J, with 10 bases between the two ends. This CDR3 spans 12 amino acids. The germline V gene has CDR1 SGHVS and CDR2 FNYEAQ. The CDR3 nucleotides are TGTGCCAGCAGCACCCGGACGAACGAGCAGTACTTC. It yields the protein CASSTRTNEQYF. The variable domain in full, completed from reference TRBV7-6 and TRBJ2-7, reads GAGVSQSPRYKVTKRGQDVALRCDPISGHVSLYWYRQALGQGPEFLTYFNYEAQQDKSGLPNDRFSAERPEGSISTLTIQRTEQRDSAMYRCASSTRTNEQYFGPGTRLTVT.

The V call is TRBV5-4, the J call TRBJ1-1, with D possibly matching TRBD1 (5 bases). The CDR3 is 11 residues long. V was trimmed by 4 bases and J by 10 bases, leaving 11 bases between them. Germline-derived CDR1 and CDR2 are SGHNT and YYREEE (reference sequence). The CDR3 DNA sequence: TGTGCCAGCAGCCAGGGCCAGGGAGCTTTCTTT. Residues: CASSQGQGAFF. Based on the CDR3 plus reference TRBV5-4 and TRBJ1-1, the full variable domain is ETGVTQSPTHLIKTRGQQVTLRCSSQSGHNTVSWYQQALGQGPQFIFQYYREEENGRGNFPPRFSGLQFPNYSSELNVNALELDDSALYLCASSQGQGAFFGQGTRLTVV.

The chain couples TRBV7-9 to TRBJ2-7; 7 nucleotides match TRBD2. The germline gives CDR1 SEHNR, CDR2 FQNEAQ (reference sequence). The length of the CDR3 is 16 residues. Germline trimming cut 2 bases from V and 3 bases from J; bases unmatched to any gene: 10. The CDR3 coding sequence is TGTGCCAGCAGCTTACCAAGCGGGATAACGAACTACGAGCAGTACTTC. This gives the protein CASSLPSGITNYEQYF.

V and J are TRBV29-1 and TRBJ1-1, with TRBD1 as a possible D gene (6 bases). This CDR3 region has 15 residues. CDR1 and CDR2 from the germline V gene are SQVTM and ANQGSEA. The V end lost 5 bases, the J end lost 0 bases, and 16 bases lay between the germline ends. The CDR3 coding sequence is TGCAGCGTTCGTGGGGGGGCGGATCTGAACACTGAAGCTTTCTTT. Translation gives CSVRGGADLNTEAFF.

This clone turned up a few times. This rearrangement joins TRBV7-9 to TRBJ2-7; D possibly corresponds to TRBD2 (5 bases). The CDR3 contains 13 residues. Germline CDR1 and CDR2: SEHNR and FQNEAQ (reference sequence). Trimming shortened V by 3 bases and J by 5 bases, and 11 bases separated the two germline ends. The CDR3 spells CASSFGPGDEQYF. The CDR3 coding sequence is TGTGCCAGCAGCTTTGGCCCCGGGGACGAGCAGTACTTC.

In regard to this clone: In the same sample, other DNA sequences code for this CDR3. The chain combines TRBV4-3 with TRBJ2-7; no reliable D call. Deletions cut 0 bases from V and 0 bases from J, with 3 bases between. CDR1 is LGHNA, CDR2 YSLEER, per germline. This CDR3 is built from 13 residues. This chain's CDR3 is CASSQDGSYEQYF. In nucleotides, the CDR3 is TGCGCCAGCAGCCAAGATGGCTCCTACGAGCAGTACTTC.

The count of this clone is one. J is TRBJ1-5 and V is TRBV6-1; D is unresolved. This CDR3 region has 14 residues. Germline V lookup: CDR1 MNHNS, CDR2 SASEGT. Trimming pared 0 bases from V and 5 bases from J, leaving 8 bases between. CDR3 protein: CASSEARRYQPQHF. CDR3 DNA sequence: TGTGCCAGCAGTGAAGCACGGCGTTATCAGCCCCAGCATTTT.

CDR3 nucleotides: TGTGCCAGCAGTTACTCACGGAGCACTGAAGCTTTCTTT. It translates to CASSYSRSTEAFF. The chain carries TRBV6-6 and TRBJ1-1; D ambiguous. The length of the CDR3 is 13 residues. Germline values: CDR1 MNHNY, CDR2 SVGAGI (reference sequence). Trimming removed 0 bases from V and 4 bases from J, with 6 bases in between.